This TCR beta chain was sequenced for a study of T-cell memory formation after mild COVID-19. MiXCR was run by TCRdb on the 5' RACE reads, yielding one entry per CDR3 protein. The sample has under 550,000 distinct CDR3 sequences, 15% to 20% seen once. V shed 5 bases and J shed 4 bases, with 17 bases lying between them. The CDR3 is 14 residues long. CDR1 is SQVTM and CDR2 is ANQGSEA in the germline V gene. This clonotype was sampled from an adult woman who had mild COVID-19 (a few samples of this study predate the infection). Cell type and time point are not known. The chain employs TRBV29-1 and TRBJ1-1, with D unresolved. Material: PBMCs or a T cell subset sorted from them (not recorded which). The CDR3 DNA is TGCAGCGTTTACCTCGAGGGAATAGGCACTGAAGCTTTCTTT. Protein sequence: CSVYLEGIGTEAFF.